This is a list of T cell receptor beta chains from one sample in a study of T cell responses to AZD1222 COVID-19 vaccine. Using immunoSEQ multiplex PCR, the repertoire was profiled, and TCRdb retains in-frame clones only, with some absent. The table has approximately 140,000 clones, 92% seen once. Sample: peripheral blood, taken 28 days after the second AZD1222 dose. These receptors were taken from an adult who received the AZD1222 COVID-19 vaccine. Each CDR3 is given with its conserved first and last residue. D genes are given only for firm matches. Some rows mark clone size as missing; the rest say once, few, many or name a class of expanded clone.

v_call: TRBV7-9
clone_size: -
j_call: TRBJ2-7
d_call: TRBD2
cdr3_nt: TGTGCCAGCAGCTGGAGCGGGGACTCCTACGAGCAGTACTTC
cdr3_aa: CASSWSGDSYEQYF

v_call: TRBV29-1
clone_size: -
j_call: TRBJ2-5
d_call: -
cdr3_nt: TGCAGCGTTCCGACGGGGGACATCCAAGAGACCCAGTACTTC
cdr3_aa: CSVPTGDIQETQYF

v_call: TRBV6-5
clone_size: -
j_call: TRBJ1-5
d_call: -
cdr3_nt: TGTGCCAGCAGTTACTCGCCCAATCAGCCCCAGCATTTT
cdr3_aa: CASSYSPNQPQHF

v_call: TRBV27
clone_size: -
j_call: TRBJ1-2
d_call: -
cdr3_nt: TGTGCCAGCAGTTTCTTCGGGGAGGGTGGCTACACCTTC
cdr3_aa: CASSFFGEGGYTF

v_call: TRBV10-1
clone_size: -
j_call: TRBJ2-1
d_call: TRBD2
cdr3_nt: TGCGCCAGCAGCGGGACTAGCGGGCCCAATGAGCAGTTCTTC
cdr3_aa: CASSGTSGPNEQFF

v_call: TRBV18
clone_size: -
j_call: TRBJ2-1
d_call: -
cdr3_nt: TGTGCCAGCTCACCCACTACTCCCTCGGCGTCCGAGCAGTTCTTC
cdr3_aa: CASSPTTPSASEQFF

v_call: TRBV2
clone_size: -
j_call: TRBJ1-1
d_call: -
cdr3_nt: TGTGCCAGCATCTCTACGGGGGCGAACACTGAAGCTTTCTTT
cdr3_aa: CASISTGANTEAFF

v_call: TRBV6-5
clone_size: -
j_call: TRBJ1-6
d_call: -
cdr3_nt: TGTGCCACCCATGGGGGGTACCCTAATTCACCCCTCCACTTT
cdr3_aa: CATHGGYPNSPLHF

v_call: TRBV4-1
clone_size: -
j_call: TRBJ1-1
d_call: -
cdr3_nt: TGCGCCAGCAGCCCCCTAATGGGGGGACCCACAAGAGGTGAAGCTTTCTTT
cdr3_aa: CASSPLMGGPTRGEAFF

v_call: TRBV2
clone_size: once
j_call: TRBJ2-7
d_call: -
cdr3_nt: TGTGCCAGCAGTGTGGGCTTCTCCTACGAGCAGTACTTC
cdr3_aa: CASSVGFSYEQYF

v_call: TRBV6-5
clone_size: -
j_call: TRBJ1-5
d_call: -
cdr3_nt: TGTGCCAGCAGTACGGGGGGGCAGCCCCAGCATTTT
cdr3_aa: CASSTGGQPQHF

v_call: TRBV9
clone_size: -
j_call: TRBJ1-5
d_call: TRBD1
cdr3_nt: TGTGCCAGCAGCGAAAGTCACAGGGGAGCGCAGCATTTT
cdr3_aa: CASSESHRGAQHF

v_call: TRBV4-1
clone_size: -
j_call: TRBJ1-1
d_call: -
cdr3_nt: TGCGCCAGCAGCCCCCAAGGGATGGACACTGAAGCTTTCTTT
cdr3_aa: CASSPQGMDTEAFF

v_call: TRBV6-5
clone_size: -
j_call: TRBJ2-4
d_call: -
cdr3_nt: TGTGCCACCGAACCCGGAGACAAAAACATTCAGTACTTC
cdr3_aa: CATEPGDKNIQYF

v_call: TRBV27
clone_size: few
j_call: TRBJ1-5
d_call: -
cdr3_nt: TGTGCCAGCAGTTTGGGTCAGGGTAGCAATCAGCCCCAGCATTTT
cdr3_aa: CASSLGQGSNQPQHF

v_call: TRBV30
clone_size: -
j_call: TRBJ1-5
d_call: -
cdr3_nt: TGTGCCTGGAGTGTGAATTCGGGGCTTTATAGCAATCAGCCCCAGCATTTT
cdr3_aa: CAWSVNSGLYSNQPQHF

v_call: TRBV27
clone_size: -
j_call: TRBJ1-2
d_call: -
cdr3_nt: TGTGCCAGCAGTGTAACGGGTCTAAACTATGGCTACACCTTC
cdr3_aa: CASSVTGLNYGYTF

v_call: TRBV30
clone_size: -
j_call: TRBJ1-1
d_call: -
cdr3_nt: TGTGCCTGGAGTGTAGTGGGACTCTCGGGCACTGAAGCTTTCTTT
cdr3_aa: CAWSVVGLSGTEAFF

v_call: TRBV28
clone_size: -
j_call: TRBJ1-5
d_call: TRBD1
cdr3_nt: TGTGCCAGCATTTCTGCTGGGACAGGGGCGACTAATCAGCCCCAGCATTTT
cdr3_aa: CASISAGTGATNQPQHF

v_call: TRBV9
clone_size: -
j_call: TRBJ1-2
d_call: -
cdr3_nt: TGTGCCAGCAGCCCCTCTGGAGCGAACTATGGCTACACCTTC
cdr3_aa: CASSPSGANYGYTF

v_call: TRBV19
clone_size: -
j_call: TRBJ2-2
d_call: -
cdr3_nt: TGTGCCAGTAGTTCAGCAACCGGGGAGCTGTTTTTT
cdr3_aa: CASSSATGELFF

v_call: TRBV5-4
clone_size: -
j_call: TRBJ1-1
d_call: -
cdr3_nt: TGTGCCAGCAGCTTGGGCGAGGCCTTACTTTTCTTT
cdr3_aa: CASSLGEALLFF

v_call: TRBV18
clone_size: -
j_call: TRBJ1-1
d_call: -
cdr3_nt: TGTGCCAGCTCACCCCCCGAGGGTTCCACTGAAGCTTTCTTT
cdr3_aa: CASSPPEGSTEAFF

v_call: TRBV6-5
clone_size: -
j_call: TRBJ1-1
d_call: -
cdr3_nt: TGTGCCAGCGTTCGGGGCACTGAAGCTTTCTTT
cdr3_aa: CASVRGTEAFF

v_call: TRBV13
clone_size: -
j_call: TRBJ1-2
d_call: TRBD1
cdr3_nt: TGTGCCAGCAGCACGGGACAGTCTAACTATGGCTACACCTTC
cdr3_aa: CASSTGQSNYGYTF

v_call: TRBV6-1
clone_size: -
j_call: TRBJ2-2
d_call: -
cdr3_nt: TGTGCCAGCAGTGAATCGCTAACGAACACCGGGGAGCTGTTTTTT
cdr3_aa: CASSESLTNTGELFF

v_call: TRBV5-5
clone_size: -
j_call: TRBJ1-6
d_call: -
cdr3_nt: TGTGCCAGCAGCTTGGATGTATCGGGTCCGAATTCACCCCTCCACTTT
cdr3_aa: CASSLDVSGPNSPLHF

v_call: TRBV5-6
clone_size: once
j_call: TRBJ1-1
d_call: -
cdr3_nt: TGTGCCAGCAGCTTGAGGGGACCGAACACTGAAGCTTTCTTT
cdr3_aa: CASSLRGPNTEAFF

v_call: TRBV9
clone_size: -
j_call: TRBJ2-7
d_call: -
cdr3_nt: TGTGCCAGCAGCGTAGGGTCCCACGAGCAGTACTTC
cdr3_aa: CASSVGSHEQYF